Given below is one T cell receptor (beta chain) in context. This entry is derived from a study of regulatory T cells in long-lasting Graves disease. In building TCR beta libraries, iRepertoire HTBI primers were used together with Arm-PCR of CDR3 regions. In the authors' workflow: Identification across samples found fewer than 65 TRBV and roughly 13 TRBJ segments. TCRdb independently ran MiXCR on the multiplex PCR reads; one entry per CDR3 protein. In this record, the V and J calls reflect TCRdb's handling and not the investigators' own analysis. The sample holds 400,000 to 500,000 distinct CDR3 sequences, around 21% seen once. Time point in this sample: persistent/refractory GD, antithyroid drugs over 5 years with positive TRAb. PBMCs were the source of the RNA used for TCR sequencing. An endocrinology department in Xi'an, China, recruited the patients. Material: peripheral blood mononuclear cells (PBMCs), obtained when the disease was refractory, from a patient treated with antithyroid drugs. The receptor was derived from a female donor with Graves disease.

CDR3 sequence (DNA): TGTGCCACCAAGAACTACGAGCAGTACTTC. Protein: CATKNYEQYF. The chain employs TRBV10-3 and TRBJ2-7; D remains unclear. This CDR3 has 10 amino acids. CDR1 and CDR2 (germline): ENHRY, SYGVKD. Deletions cut 10 bases from V and 3 bases from J, with 7 bases between.